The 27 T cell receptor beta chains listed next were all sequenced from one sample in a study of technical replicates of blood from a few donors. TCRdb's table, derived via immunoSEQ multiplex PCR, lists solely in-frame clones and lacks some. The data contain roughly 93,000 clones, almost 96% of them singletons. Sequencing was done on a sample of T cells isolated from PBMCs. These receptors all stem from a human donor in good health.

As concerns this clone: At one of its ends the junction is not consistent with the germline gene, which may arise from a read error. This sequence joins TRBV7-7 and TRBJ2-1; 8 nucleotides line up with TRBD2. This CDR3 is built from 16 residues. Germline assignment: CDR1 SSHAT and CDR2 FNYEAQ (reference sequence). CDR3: CASSLAGPAGGNEQFF. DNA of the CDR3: TGTGCTAGCAGCTTAGCGGGTCCGGCGGGGGGCAATGAGCAGTTCTTC.

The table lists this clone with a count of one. For the CDR3, the DNA is TGTGCCAGCAGTCCCAGACAGGGAGGGGAGCTGTTTTTT. Translating it yields CASSPRQGGELFF. V usage is TRBV27 and J usage is TRBJ2-2; 7 nucleotides match TRBD1. The CDR3 length is 13 residues. The V gene end was trimmed by 5 bases and the J gene end by 8 bases; junction bases not matched to a gene: 5. Germline V gene data show CDR1 as MNHEY and CDR2 as SMNVEV (reference sequence).

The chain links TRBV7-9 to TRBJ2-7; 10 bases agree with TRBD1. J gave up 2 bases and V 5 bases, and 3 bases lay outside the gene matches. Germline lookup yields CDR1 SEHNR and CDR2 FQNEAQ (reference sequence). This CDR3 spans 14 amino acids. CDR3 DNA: TGTGCCAGCAGCCGGACAGGGGGAGCCTACGAGCAGTACTTC. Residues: CASSRTGGAYEQYF.

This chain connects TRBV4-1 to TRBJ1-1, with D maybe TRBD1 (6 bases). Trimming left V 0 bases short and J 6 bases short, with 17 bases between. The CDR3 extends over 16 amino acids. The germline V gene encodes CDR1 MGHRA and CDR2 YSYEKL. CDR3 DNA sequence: TGCGCCAGCAGCCAAGAACCGGAGACAGGAAACCCTGAAGCTTTCTTT. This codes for CASSQEPETGNPEAFF.

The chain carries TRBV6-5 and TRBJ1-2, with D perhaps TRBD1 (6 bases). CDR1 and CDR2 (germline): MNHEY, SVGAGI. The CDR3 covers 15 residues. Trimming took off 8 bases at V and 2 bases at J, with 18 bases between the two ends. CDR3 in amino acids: CASAVFLGGNYGYTF. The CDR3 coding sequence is TGTGCCAGCGCAGTGTTTTTAGGGGGAAACTATGGCTACACCTTC.

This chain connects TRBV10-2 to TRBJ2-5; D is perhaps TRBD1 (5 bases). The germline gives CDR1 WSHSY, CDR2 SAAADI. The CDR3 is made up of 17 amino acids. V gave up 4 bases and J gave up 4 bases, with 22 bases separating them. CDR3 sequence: CASSGYYLDSLGETQYF. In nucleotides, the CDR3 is TGCGCCAGCAGTGGATATTATCTTGACAGTCTAGGAGAGACCCAGTACTTC.

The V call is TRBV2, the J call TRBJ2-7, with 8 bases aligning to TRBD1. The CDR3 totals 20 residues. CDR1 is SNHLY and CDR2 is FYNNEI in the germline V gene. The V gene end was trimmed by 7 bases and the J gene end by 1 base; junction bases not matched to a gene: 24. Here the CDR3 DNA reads TGTGCCAGCAACCTCCAACAAGGGGGTGTACCGGGACAGGCTTCCTACGAGCAGTACTTC. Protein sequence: CASNLQQGGVPGQASYEQYF.

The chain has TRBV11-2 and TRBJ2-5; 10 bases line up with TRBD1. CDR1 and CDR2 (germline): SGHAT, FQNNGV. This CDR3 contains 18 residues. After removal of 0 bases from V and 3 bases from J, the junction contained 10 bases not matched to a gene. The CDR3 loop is CASSLDPFPGQGKETQYF. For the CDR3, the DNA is TGTGCCAGCAGCTTAGATCCCTTTCCGGGACAGGGGAAAGAGACCCAGTACTTC. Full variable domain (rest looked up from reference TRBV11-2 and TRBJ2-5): EAGVAQSPRYKIIEKRQSVAFWCNPISGHATLYWYQQILGQGPKLLIQFQNNGVVDDSQLPKDRFSAERLKGVDSTLKIQPAKLEDSAVYLCASSLDPFPGQGKETQYFGPGTRLLVL.

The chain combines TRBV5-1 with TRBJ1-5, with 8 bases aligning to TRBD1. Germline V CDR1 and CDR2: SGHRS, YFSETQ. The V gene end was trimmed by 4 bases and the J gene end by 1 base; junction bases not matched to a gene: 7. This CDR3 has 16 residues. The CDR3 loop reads CASSRADRASNQPQHF. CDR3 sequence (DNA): TGCGCCAGCAGCCGGGCGGACAGGGCCAGCAATCAGCCCCAGCATTTT.

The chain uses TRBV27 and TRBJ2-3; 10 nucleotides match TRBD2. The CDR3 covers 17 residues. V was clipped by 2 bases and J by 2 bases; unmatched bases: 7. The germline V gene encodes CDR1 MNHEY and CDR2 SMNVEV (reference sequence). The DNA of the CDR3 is TGTGCCAGCAGTTTACTCCCTAGCGGGAGTTACACAGATACGCAGTATTTT. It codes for CASSLLPSGSYTDTQYF.

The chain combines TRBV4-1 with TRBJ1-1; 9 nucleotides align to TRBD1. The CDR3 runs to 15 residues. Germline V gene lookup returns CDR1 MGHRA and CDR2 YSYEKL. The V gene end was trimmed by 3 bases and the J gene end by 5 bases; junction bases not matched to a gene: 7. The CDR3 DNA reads TGCGCCAGCAGCCAGGTTGACAGGGGGGGAACTGAAGCTTTCTTT. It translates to CASSQVDRGGTEAFF.

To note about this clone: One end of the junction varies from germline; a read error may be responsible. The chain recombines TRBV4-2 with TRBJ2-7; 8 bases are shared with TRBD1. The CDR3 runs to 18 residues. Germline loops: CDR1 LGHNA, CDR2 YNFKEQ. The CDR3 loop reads CASSYRTGLGGKSSEQYF. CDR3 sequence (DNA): TGTGCCAGCAGCTACCGGACAGGGTTAGGGGGGAAGTCCTCCGAGCAGTACTTC.

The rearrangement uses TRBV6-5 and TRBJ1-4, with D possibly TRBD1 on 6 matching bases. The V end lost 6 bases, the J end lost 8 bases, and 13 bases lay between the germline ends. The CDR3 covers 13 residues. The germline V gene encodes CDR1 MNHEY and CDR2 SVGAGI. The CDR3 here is CASRRGGREKLFF. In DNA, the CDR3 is TGTGCCAGCAGGAGAGGGGGAAGGGAAAAACTGTTTTTT.

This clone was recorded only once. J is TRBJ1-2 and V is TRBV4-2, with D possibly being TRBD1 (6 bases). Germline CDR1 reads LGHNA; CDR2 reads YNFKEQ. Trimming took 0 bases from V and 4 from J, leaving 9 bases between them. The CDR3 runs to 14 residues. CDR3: CASSQDRTVYGYTF. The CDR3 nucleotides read TGTGCCAGCAGCCAAGATAGGACAGTCTATGGCTACACCTTC.

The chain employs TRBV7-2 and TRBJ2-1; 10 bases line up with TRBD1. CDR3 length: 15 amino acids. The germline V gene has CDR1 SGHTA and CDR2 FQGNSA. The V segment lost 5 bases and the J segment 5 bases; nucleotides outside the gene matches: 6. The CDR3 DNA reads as TGTGCCAGCAGCCGTCCCGGGACAGGGGACAATGAGCAGTTCTTC. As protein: CASSRPGTGDNEQFF.

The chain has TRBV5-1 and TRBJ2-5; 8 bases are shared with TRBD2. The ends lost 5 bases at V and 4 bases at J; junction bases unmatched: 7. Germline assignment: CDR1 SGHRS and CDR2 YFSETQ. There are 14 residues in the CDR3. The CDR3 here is CASSKSGGGETQYF. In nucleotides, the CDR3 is TGCGCCAGCAGTAAGAGCGGGGGCGGAGAGACCCAGTACTTC.

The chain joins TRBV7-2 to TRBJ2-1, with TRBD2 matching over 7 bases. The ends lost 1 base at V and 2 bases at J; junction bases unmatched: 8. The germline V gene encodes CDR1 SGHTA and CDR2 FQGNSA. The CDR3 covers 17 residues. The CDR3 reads CASSLEGGAGAYNEQFF. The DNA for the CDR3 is TGTGCCAGCAGCTTAGAGGGTGGCGCGGGGGCCTACAATGAGCAGTTCTTC.

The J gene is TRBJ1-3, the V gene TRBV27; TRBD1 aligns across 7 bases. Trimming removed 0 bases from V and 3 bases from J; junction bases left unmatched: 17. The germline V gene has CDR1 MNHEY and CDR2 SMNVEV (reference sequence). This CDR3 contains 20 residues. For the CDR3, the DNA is TGTGCCAGCAGTTTATCGGGGACAGCTAGTTGGGGCCTCTTTGGAAACACCATATATTTT. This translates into CASSLSGTASWGLFGNTIYF.

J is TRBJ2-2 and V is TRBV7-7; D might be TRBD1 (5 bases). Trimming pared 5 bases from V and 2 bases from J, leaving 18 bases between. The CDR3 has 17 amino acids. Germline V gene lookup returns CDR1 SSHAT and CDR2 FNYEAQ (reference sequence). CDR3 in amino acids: CASSPGLGHLNTGELFF. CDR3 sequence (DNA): TGTGCCAGCAGCCCAGGGTTGGGTCATTTAAACACCGGGGAGCTGTTTTTT. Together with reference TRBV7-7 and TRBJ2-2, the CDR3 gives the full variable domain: GAGVSQSPRYKVTKRGQDVTLRCDPISSHATLYWYQQALGQGPEFLTYFNYEAQPDKSGLPSDRFSAERPEGSISTLTIQRTEQRDSAMYRCASSPGLGHLNTGELFFGEGSRLTVL.

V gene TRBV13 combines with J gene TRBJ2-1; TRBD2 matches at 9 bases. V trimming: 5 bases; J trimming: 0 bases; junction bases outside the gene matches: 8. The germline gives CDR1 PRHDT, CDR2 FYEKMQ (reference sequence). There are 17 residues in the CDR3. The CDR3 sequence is CASSKQSGRTSYNEQFF. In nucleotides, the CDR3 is TGTGCCAGCAGCAAACAAAGCGGGAGGACCTCCTACAATGAGCAGTTCTTC. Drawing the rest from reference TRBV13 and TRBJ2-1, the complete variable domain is AAGVIQSPRHLIKEKRETATLKCYPIPRHDTVYWYQQGPGQDPQFLISFYEKMQSDKGSIPDRFSAQQFSDYHSELNMSSLELGDSALYFCASSKQSGRTSYNEQFFGPGTRLTVL.

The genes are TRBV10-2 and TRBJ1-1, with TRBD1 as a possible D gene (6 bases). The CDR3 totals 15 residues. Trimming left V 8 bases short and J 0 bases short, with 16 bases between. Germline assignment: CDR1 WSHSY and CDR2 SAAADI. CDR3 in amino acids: CASGMTGGMNTEAFF. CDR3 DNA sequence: TGCGCCAGCGGAATGACAGGAGGTATGAACACTGAAGCTTTCTTT.

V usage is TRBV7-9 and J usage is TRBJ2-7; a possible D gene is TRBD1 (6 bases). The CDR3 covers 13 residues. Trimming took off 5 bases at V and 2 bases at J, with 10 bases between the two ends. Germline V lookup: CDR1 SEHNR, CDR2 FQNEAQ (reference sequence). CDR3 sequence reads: CASSPTGTYEQYF. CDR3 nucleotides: TGTGCCAGCAGCCCCACAGGGACCTACGAGCAGTACTTC. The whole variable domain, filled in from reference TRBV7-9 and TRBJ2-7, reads DTGVSQNPRHKITKRGQNVTFRCDPISEHNRLYWYRQTLGQGPEFLTYFQNEAQLEKSRLLSDRFSAERPKGSFSTLEIQRTEQGDSAMYLCASSPTGTYEQYFGPGTRLTVT.

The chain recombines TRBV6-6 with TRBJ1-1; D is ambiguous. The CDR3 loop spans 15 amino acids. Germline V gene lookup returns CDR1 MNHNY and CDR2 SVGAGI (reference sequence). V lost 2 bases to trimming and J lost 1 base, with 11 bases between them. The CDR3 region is CASSYSATQNTEAFF. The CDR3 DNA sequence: TGTGCCAGCAGTTACAGTGCGACACAGAACACTGAAGCTTTCTTT.

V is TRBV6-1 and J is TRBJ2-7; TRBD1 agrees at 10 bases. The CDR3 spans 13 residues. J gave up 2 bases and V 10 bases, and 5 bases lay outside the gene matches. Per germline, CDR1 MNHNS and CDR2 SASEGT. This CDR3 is CAIRQGATYEQYF. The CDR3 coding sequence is TGTGCCATTCGACAGGGGGCCACCTACGAGCAGTACTTC.

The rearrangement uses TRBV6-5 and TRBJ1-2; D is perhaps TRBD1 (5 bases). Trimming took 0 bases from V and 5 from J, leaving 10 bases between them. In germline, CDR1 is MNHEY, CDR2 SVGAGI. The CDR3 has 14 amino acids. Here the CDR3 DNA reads TGTGCCAGCAGTTACTCGGGGGGAGGATATGGCTACACCTTC. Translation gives CASSYSGGGYGYTF.

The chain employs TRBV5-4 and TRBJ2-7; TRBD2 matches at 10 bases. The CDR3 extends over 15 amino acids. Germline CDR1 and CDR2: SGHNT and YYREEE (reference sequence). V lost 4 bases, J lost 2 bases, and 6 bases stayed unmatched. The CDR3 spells CASSQEAGGPYEQYF. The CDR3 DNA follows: TGTGCCAGCAGCCAGGAAGCGGGAGGGCCCTACGAGCAGTACTTC. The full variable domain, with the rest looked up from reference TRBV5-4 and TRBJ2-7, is ETGVTQSPTHLIKTRGQQVTLRCSSQSGHNTVSWYQQALGQGPQFIFQYYREEENGRGNFPPRFSGLQFPNYSSELNVNALELDDSALYLCASSQEAGGPYEQYFGPGTRLTVT.

The CDR3 DNA reads TGCGCCAGCAGCCAAGGGAGTATCGGGACTGCTTGGGAGACCCAGTACTTC. As protein: CASSQGSIGTAWETQYF. The V call is TRBV4-1, the J call TRBJ2-5; a possible D gene is TRBD2 (6 bases). The CDR3 has 17 amino acids. V lost 1 base to trimming and J lost 5 bases, with 20 bases between them. Germline CDR1 is MGHRA and CDR2 is YSYEKL.